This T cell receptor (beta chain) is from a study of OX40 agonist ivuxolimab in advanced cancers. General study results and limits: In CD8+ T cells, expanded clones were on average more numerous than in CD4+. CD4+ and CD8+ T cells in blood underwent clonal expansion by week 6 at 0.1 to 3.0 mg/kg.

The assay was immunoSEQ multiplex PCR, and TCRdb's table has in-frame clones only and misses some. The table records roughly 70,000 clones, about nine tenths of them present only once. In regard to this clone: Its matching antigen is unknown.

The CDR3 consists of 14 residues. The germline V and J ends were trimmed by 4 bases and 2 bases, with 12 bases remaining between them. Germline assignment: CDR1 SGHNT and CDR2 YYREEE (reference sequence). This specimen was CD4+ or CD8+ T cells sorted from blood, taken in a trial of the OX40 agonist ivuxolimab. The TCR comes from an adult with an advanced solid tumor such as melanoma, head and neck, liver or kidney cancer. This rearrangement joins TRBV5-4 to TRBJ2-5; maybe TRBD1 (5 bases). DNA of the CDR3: TGTGCCAGCAGCCCCTGGACACGACAAGAGACCCAGTACTTC. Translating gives CASSPWTRQETQYF. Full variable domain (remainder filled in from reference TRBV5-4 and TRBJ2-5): ETGVTQSPTHLIKTRGQQVTLRCSSQSGHNTVSWYQQALGQGPQFIFQYYREEENGRGNFPPRFSGLQFPNYSSELNVNALELDDSALYLCASSPWTRQETQYFGPGTRLLVL.